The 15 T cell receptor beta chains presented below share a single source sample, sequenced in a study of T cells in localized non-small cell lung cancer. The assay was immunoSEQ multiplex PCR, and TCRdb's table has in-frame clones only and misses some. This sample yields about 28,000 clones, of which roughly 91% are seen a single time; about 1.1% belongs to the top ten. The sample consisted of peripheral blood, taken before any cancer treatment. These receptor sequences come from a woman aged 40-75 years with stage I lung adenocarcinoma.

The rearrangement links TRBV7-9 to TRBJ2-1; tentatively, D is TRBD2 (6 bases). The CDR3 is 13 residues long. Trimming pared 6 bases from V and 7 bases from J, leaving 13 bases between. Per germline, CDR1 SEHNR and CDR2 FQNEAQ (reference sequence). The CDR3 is CASRSGGRNEQFF. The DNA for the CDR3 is TGTGCCAGCAGATCCGGAGGGCGTAATGAGCAGTTCTTC.

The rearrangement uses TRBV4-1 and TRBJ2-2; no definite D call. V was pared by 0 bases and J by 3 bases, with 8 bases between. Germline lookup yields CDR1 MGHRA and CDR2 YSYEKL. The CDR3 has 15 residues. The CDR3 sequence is CASSQEQRYTGELFF. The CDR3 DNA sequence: TGCGCCAGCAGCCAAGAACAGCGCTACACCGGGGAGCTGTTTTTT.

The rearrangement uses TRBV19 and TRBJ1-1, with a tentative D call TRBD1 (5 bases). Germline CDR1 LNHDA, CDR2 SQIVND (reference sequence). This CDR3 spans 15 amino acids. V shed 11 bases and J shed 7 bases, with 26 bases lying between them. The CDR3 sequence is CAPLRGAKELGEAFF. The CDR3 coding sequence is TGTGCCCCCCTCCGTGGGGCCAAAGAACTGGGTGAAGCTTTCTTT.

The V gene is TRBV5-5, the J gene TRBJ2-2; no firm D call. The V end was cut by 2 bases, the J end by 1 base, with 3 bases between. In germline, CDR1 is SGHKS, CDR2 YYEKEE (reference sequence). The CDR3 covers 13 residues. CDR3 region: CASSLGNTGELFF. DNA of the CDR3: TGTGCCAGCAGCTTAGGGAACACCGGGGAGCTGTTTTTT.

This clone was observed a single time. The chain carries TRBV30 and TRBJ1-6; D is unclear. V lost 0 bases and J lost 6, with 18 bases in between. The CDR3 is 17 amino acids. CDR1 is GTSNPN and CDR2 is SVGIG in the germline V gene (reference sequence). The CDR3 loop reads CAWSVIRGDIRNSPLHF. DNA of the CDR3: TGTGCCTGGAGTGTAATCCGGGGAGATATTCGTAATTCACCCCTCCACTTT. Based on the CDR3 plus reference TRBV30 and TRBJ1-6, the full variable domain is SQTIHQWPATLVQPVGSPLSLECTVEGTSNPNLYWYRQAAGRGLQLLFYSVGIGQISSEVPQNLSASRPQDRQFILSSKKLLLSDSGFYLCAWSVIRGDIRNSPLHFGNGTRLTVT.

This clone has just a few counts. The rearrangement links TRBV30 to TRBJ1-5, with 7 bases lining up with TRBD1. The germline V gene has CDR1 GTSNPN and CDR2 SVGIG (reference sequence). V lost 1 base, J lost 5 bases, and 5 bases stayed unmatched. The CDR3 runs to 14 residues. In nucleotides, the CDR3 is TGTGCCTGGAGTGGGCAGGGGGGGCATCAGCCCCAGCATTTT. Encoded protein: CAWSGQGGHQPQHF.

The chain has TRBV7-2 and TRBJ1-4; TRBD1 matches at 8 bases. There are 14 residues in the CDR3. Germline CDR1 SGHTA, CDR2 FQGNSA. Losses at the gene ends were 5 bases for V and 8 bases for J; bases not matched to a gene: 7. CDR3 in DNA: TGTGCCAGCAGCGTGGACAGGGTAGAAGAAAAACTGTTTTTT. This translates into CASSVDRVEEKLFF.

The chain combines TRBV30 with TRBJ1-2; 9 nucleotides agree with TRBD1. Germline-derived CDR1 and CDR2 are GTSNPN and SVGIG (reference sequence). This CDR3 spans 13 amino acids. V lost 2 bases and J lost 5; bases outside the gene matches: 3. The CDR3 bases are TGTGCCTGGAGTCCCGGGACAGGGTATGGCTACACCTTC. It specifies CAWSPGTGYGYTF.

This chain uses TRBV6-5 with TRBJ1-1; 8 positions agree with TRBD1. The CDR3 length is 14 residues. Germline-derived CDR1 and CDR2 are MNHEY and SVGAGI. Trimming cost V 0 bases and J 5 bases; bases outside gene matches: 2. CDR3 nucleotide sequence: TGTGCCAGCAGTTACTCGACAGGGGCGACTGAAGCTTTCTTT. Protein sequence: CASSYSTGATEAFF.

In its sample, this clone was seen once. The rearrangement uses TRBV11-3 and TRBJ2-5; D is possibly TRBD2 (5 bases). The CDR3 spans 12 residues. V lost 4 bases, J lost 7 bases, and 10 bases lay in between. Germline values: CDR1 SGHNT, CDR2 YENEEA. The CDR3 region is CASSSPAGTQYF. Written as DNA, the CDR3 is TGTGCCAGCAGCTCGCCGGCGGGGACCCAGTACTTC.

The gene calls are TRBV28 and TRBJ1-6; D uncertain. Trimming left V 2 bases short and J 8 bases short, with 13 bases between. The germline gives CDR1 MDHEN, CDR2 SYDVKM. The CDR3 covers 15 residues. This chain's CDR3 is CASSLGPTQDSPLHF. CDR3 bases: TGTGCCAGCAGTTTAGGCCCAACGCAGGATTCACCCCTCCACTTT.

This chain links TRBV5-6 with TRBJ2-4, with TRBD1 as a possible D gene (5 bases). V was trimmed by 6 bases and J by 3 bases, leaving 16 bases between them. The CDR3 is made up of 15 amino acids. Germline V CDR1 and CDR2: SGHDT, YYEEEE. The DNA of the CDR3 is TGTGCCAGCAAGGGGAAAGGGGCCGACAAAAACATTCAGTACTTC. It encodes CASKGKGADKNIQYF.

This CDR3 reads CASSFPTGTRGNTIYF. DNA of the CDR3: TGTGCCAGCTCATTCCCGACGGGTACAAGGGGAAACACCATATATTTT. This chain joins TRBV18 and TRBJ1-3, with no clear D. V was trimmed by 5 bases and J by 4 bases, leaving 18 bases between them. This CDR3 contains 16 residues. Germline V gene sequence: CDR1 KGHSH, CDR2 LQKENI. Full variable domain (missing parts from reference TRBV18 and TRBJ1-3): NAGVMQNPRHLVRRRGQEARLRCSPMKGHSHVYWYRQLPEEGLKFMVYLQKENIIDESGMPKERFSAEFPKEGPSILRIQQVVRGDSAAYFCASSFPTGTRGNTIYFGEGSWLTVV.

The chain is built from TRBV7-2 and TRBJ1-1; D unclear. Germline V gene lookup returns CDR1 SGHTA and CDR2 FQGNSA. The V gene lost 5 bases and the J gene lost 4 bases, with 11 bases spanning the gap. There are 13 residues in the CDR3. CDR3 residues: CASSRLVGTEAFF. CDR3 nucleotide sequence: TGTGCCAGCAGCCGTTTAGTGGGCACTGAAGCTTTCTTT. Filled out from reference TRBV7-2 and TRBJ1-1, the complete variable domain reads GAGVSQSPSNKVTEKGKDVELRCDPISGHTALYWYRQSLGQGLEFLIYFQGNSAPDKSGLPSDRFSAERTGGSVSTLTIQRTQQEDSAVYLCASSRLVGTEAFFGQGTRLTVV.

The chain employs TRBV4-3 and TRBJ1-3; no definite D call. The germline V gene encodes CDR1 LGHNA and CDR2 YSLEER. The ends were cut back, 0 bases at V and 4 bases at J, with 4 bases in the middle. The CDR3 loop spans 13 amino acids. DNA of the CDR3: TGCGCCAGCAGCCAAGATCGCGGAAACACCATATATTTT. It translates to CASSQDRGNTIYF.